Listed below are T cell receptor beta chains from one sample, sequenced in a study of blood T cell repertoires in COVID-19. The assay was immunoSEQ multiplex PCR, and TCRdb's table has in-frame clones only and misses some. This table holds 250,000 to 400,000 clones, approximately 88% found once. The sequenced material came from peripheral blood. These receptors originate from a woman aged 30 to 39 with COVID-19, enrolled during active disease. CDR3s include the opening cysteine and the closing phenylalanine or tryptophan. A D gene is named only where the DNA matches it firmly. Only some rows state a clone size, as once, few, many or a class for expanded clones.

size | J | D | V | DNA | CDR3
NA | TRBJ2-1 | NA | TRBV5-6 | TGTGCCAGCAGCTTTCTGGGGGCCACGTCTAACAATGAGCAGTTCTTC | CASSFLGATSNNEQFF
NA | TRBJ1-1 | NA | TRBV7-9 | TGTGCCAGCAGCTTAACGGCCCATGAGGGATTTGAAGCTTTCTTT | CASSLTAHEGFEAFF
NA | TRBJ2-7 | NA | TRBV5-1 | TGCGCCAGCAGCCTCCGTTTAGGGGCAGCGTACGAGCAGTACTTC | CASSLRLGAAYEQYF
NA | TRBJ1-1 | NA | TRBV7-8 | TGTGCCAGCAGCTTAGCGCCCCGGGACACTGAAGCTTTCTTT | CASSLAPRDTEAFF
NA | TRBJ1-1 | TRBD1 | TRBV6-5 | TGTGCCAGCAGGGCCCTTCAGGGGGCGAACACTGAAGCTTTCTTT | CASRALQGANTEAFF
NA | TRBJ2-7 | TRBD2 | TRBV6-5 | TGTGCCAGCAGTTACGGGCTCCGGGGGGGCCTTGTAGAGCAGTACTTC | CASSYGLRGGLVEQYF
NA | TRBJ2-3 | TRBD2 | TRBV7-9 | TGTGCCAGCGCCCTAGCGGGGGGGCCGGGAGATACGCAGTATTTT | CASALAGGPGDTQYF
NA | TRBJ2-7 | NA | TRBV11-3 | TGTGCCAGCAGGGAGGGTGGATCCGCCTACGAGCAGTACTTC | CASREGGSAYEQYF
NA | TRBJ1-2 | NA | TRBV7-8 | TGTGCCAGCAGCTTGGGGGGTTTCTACACCTTC | CASSLGGFYTF
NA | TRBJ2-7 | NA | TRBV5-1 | TGCGCCAGCAGCTTGGGACAGAGCTCCTACGAGCAGTACTTC | CASSLGQSSYEQYF
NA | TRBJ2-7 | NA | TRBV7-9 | TGTGCCAGCAGCTTAGCGGCGGGCTACGAGCAGTACTTC | CASSLAAGYEQYF
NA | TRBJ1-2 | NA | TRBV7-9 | TGTGCCAGCAGCCCCGACCAGACAGGCCTCGTTAATGGCTACACCTTC | CASSPDQTGLVNGYTF
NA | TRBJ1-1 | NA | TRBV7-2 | TGTGCCACTAGGACAAATCTGAACACTGAAGCTTTCTTT | CATRTNLNTEAFF
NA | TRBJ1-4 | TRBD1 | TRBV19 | TGTGCCAGTACCCCGACAGGGGATGGGGAAAAACTGTTTTTT | CASTPTGDGEKLFF
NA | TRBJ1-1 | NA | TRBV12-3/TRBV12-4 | TGTGCCAGCAGTCCATACAGGAGAACCGAAGCTTTCTTT | CASSPYRRTEAFF
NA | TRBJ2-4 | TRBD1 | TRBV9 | TGTGCCAGCAGCCGGACAGGGGTTGACATTCAGTACTTC | CASSRTGVDIQYF
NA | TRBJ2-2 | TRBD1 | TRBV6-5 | TGTGCCAGCAGGGGACAGATTAACACCGGGGAGCTGTTTTTT | CASRGQINTGELFF
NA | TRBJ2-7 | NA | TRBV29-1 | TGCAGCGTGACCGGGAGCCGTACCTACGAGCAGTACTTC | CSVTGSRTYEQYF
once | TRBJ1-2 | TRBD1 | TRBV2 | TGTGCCAGCAGTGAGGAGACAGGGTTTGCCTATGGCTACACCTTC | CASSEETGFAYGYTF
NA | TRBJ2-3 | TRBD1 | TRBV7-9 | TGTGCCAGCAGCCGGACAGGAGATACAGATACGCAGTATTTT | CASSRTGDTDTQYF
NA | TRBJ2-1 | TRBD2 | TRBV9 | TGTGCCAGCAGCGATCGGGACTACTCCTACAATGAGCAGTTCTTC | CASSDRDYSYNEQFF
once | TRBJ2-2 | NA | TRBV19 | TGTGCCAGTAGTAGACCGACAGGGAGGAAGGCCGGGGAGCTGTTTTTT | CASSRPTGRKAGELFF
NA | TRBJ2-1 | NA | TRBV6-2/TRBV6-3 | TGTGCCAGCAGCTCTGATGGGTTCAGTCGGGATGAGCAGTTCTTC | CASSSDGFSRDEQFF
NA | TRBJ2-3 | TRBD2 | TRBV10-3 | TGTGCCATCAGTATGTTCACCCCGGGACTAGCGGGGGGGACAGATACGCAGTATTTT | CAISMFTPGLAGGTDTQYF